This T cell receptor (beta chain) comes out of a study of T-cell memory formation after mild COVID-19. 5'RACE primed at constant segments yielded TCR alpha and TCR beta cDNA libraries bearing sample barcodes and UMIs. TCRdb processed the 5' RACE reads anew with MiXCR; each CDR3 protein has one entry. The table includes 400,000 or so distinct CDR3 sequences, 20% to 25% detected once. This clonotype was counted a few times. Its antigen remains unknown. Study-wide findings and caveats: Contracting clones from day 15 to 85 had balanced CD4/CD8; later expanders favoured CD4+.

J lost 6 bases, V lost 4 bases, and 12 bases had no gene match. Germline V gene lookup returns CDR1 MNHEY and CDR2 SVGEGT. There are 15 residues in the CDR3. The genes are TRBV6-2 or TRBV6-3 and TRBJ2-7, with 7 positions matching TRBD2. Sequencing input: PBMCs or a T cell subset sorted from them (not recorded which). The TCR comes from an adult woman who had mild COVID-19 (a few samples of this study predate the infection). Cell type and time point are not known. CDR3 amino acids: CASSLPQGRAREQYF. The CDR3 DNA reads as TGTGCCAGCAGTTTACCGCAAGGGAGGGCTCGCGAGCAGTACTTC.